This T cell receptor (beta chain) was found in a study of CD4 T cells in relation to SARS-CoV-2 and coronaviruses. Study-wide results and caveats: The cross-reactivity analysis covered only spike protein, not other viral proteins.

Unexposed donor CD4+ T cells date from 2011-2018, before the COVID-19 pandemic. The cells were cultured for 10 days before CD4+ T cells were isolated. Only in-frame clones appear in the TCRdb table, and some are missing; sequencing was by immunoSEQ multiplex PCR. The sample has about 30,000 clones, roughly 78% seen once. CDR1 is SGHTS, CDR2 YDEGEE, per germline. Trimming pared 7 bases from V and 4 bases from J, leaving 17 bases between. The CDR3 extends over 15 amino acids. Notes on this clone: Antigen specificity is unknown.

This receptor was identified in a human donor in good health. The chain recombines TRBV5-8 with TRBJ2-2; D remains unclear. Sequenced: CD4+ T cells from PBMCs, cultured in vitro. CDR3 protein: CASGTRIPLTGELFF. The CDR3 coding sequence is TGTGCCAGCGGTACCAGGATCCCCCTCACCGGGGAGCTGTTTTTT.